This note documents a single T cell receptor (beta chain) sequence. This sample was included in a study of control samples from healthy donors and cancer patients. Germline-derived CDR1 and CDR2 are LNHDA and SQIVND (reference sequence). V was shortened by 8 bases and J by 8 bases, with 18 bases between the two germline ends. The CDR3 has 13 residues. The method was immunoSEQ multiplex PCR; TCRdb's version includes in-frame clones alone and lacks a portion of them. There are 100,000 to 150,000 clones in the sample; over 85% occur only once, and under 9% lies in the top ten. Sequenced material: PBMCs. The TCR sequence derives from a man aged 45-60 years with head and neck cancer. J is TRBJ1-2 and V is TRBV19; D call uncertain. The CDR3 is CASLPPRREGYTF. CDR3 DNA sequence: TGTGCCAGTTTACCACCTAGGCGGGAAGGCTACACCTTC.